A selection of T cell receptor beta chains follows, all from one sample in a study of T cells after posttransplantation cyclophosphamide. Assay used: immunoSEQ multiplex PCR; TCRdb lists only in-frame clones, some missing. The sample includes about 34,000 clones, none of them occurring once. Sequences were obtained from PBMCs. The receptors originated from a woman aged 45-65 years in good health and a related stem cell transplant donor. CDR3s include the opening cysteine and the closing phenylalanine or tryptophan. Fields, in order: V gene, J gene, CDR3 protein.

TRBV7-8	TRBJ1-1	CASSPLIRVNTEAFF
TRBV5-6	TRBJ1-5	CASSLAGTDYSNQPQHF
TRBV25-1	TRBJ1-3	CASSRISSGNTIYF
TRBV5-4	TRBJ2-2	CASSSSSGNTGELFF
TRBV6-2/TRBV6-3	TRBJ2-3	CASSPFPDTQYF
TRBV2	TRBJ2-7	CASSDRMKGAYEQYF
TRBV5-1	TRBJ1-5	CASSLGQGDSQNQPQHF
TRBV9	TRBJ2-1	CASSGTSGHNEQFF
TRBV5-1	TRBJ1-1	CASSLIERRGAFF
TRBV27	TRBJ1-2	CASSTTTGNHGYTF
TRBV4-1	TRBJ1-1	CASSVGARGTEAFF
TRBV12-3/TRBV12-4	TRBJ1-5	CASSLGQGAWQPQHF
TRBV7-9	TRBJ2-7	CASSLARASYEQYF
TRBV12-3/TRBV12-4	TRBJ1-1	CASSSSRRQVEAFF
TRBV7-3	TRBJ2-2	CASSSGFSGELFF
TRBV15	TRBJ1-4	CATAYRPTNEKLFF
TRBV30	TRBJ1-4	CAWSVLLNEKLFF
TRBV5-4	TRBJ2-3	CASSFGLAEADTQYF
TRBV19	TRBJ2-1	CASSIFPSNVGNEQFF
TRBV2	TRBJ1-1	CASSLSGGTEAFF
TRBV5-1	TRBJ1-4	CASTPSTGRNEKLFF
TRBV6-5	TRBJ1-5	CASNPKRGIGQPQHF
TRBV6-1	TRBJ2-5	CASSEPTWAETQYF
TRBV27	TRBJ1-2	CASSPTFGGSLVFAF
TRBV6-6	TRBJ2-2	CASSYSSGRAGELFF
TRBV28	TRBJ2-7	CASSRVEQYF
TRBV30	TRBJ1-5	CAWSGTGSPLYSNQPQHF
TRBV20-1	TRBJ2-5	CSSRTRETQYF
TRBV6-1	TRBJ1-1	CASSEYRGETEAFF
TRBV4-2	TRBJ2-1	CASSPRSQGINEQFF
TRBV28	TRBJ2-7	CASSSPGQGFGSRRAEQYF
TRBV27	TRBJ2-7	CASVPGQGTYEQYF
TRBV2	TRBJ2-3	CASSPWAGVEDTQYF
TRBV27	TRBJ1-1	CASSLSGWDTEAFF
TRBV4-3	TRBJ2-5	CASSRKARETQYF
TRBV12-3/TRBV12-4	TRBJ2-1	CASSLRNVLNEQFF
TRBV11-2	TRBJ2-1	CASSLEINSPRNEQFF
TRBV7-3	TRBJ2-3	CASSLNPTTDTQYF
TRBV4-1	TRBJ1-2	CASHTGQLTNYGYTF
TRBV19	TRBJ2-3	CATRDRALDTQYF
TRBV5-6	TRBJ2-3	CASSSRDRGFADTQYF
TRBV7-2	TRBJ2-7	CASSFLQGYEQYF